The rows below give T cell receptor beta chains drawn from one sample of a study of vaccination and CD4 T cells after COVID-19. These receptors are not linked to any known antigen. TCRdb used MiXCR to reprocess the PCR reads, holding one entry per CDR3 protein. The table records 15,000 to 20,000 distinct CDR3 sequences, 50% to 75% of them present only once. The specimen sequenced was CD4+ T cells from blood, cultured in vitro. The receptors originated from a human donor who had recovered from COVID-19. Each CDR3 is given with its conserved first and last residue. The order of the fields is D gene, clone size, J gene, V gene, CDR3 length, CDR3 protein, CDR3 DNA. D genes are given only for firm matches. Clone size is stated in some rows and not others, as once, few, many or a class when expanded.

D: TRBD1
size: NA
J: TRBJ1-2
V: TRBV10-3
length: 14
CDR3: CAISERGQGDGYTF
DNA: TGTGCCATCAGTGAAAGGGGACAGGGCGATGGCTACACCTTC

D: TRBD1
size: few
J: TRBJ1-2
V: TRBV29-1
length: 15
CDR3: CSVGTQTGILDGYTF
DNA: TGCAGCGTAGGAACCCAGACAGGGATACTCGATGGCTACACCTTC

D: TRBD2
size: NA
J: TRBJ2-7
V: TRBV20-1
length: 14
CDR3: CSAKVAGDFYEQYF
DNA: TGCAGTGCCAAGGTGGCGGGAGACTTTTACGAGCAGTACTTC

D: NA
size: NA
J: TRBJ1-6
V: TRBV7-2
length: 16
CDR3: CASSPGGLSYNSPLHF
DNA: TGTGCCAGCAGCCCCGGGGGCCTCTCCTATAATTCACCCCTCCACTTT

D: NA
size: NA
J: TRBJ2-5
V: TRBV7-8
length: 18
CDR3: CASSPRPAGSSGEETQYF
DNA: TGTGCCAGCAGCCCCAGACCCGCAGGGAGCAGTGGTGAAGAGACCCAGTACTTC

D: NA
size: NA
J: TRBJ1-1
V: TRBV14
length: 15
CDR3: CASSQERQVWTEAFF
DNA: TGTGCCAGCAGCCAAGAGCGGCAGGTATGGACTGAAGCTTTCTTT

D: TRBD2
size: once
J: TRBJ2-7
V: TRBV20-1
length: 14
CDR3: CSAPGGNADYEQYF
DNA: TGCAGTGCCCCGGGGGGGAACGCCGACTACGAGCAGTACTTC

D: NA
size: NA
J: TRBJ2-1
V: TRBV20-1
length: 17
CDR3: CSARVRLSPNAYNEQFF
DNA: TGCAGTGCTAGAGTGAGACTAAGTCCCAATGCCTACAATGAGCAGTTCTTC

D: TRBD1
size: NA
J: TRBJ1-5
V: TRBV15
length: 15
CDR3: CATSRGQVDGQPQHF
DNA: TGTGCCACCAGCCGGGGACAGGTGGACGGACAGCCCCAGCATTTT

D: NA
size: NA
J: TRBJ2-5
V: TRBV19
length: 13
CDR3: CAARGADQETQYF
DNA: TGTGCCGCACGGGGGGCAGATCAAGAGACCCAGTACTTC

D: NA
size: NA
J: TRBJ2-5
V: TRBV2
length: 15
CDR3: CASRTFGTYQETQYF
DNA: TGTGCCAGCAGGACCTTTGGAACGTACCAAGAGACCCAGTACTTC

D: TRBD2
size: NA
J: TRBJ2-7
V: TRBV10-3
length: 14
CDR3: CAISRSGRAYEQYF
DNA: TGTGCCATCAGTCGCAGCGGGAGGGCCTACGAGCAGTACTTC

D: NA
size: NA
J: TRBJ1-5
V: TRBV19
length: 13
CDR3: CASSAIGGQPQHF
DNA: TGTGCCAGTTCAGCAATTGGTGGTCAGCCCCAGCATTTT

D: NA
size: NA
J: TRBJ2-3
V: TRBV21-1
length: 17
CDR3: CASSKARQGYGTDTQYF
DNA: TGTGCCAGCAGCAAAGCGAGACAGGGCTACGGCACAGATACGCAGTATTTT

D: NA
size: few
J: TRBJ2-7
V: TRBV7-8
length: 17
CDR3: CASSSDGAGTSSYEQYF
DNA: TGTGCCAGCAGCTCCGACGGGGCGGGGACCTCCTCCTACGAGCAGTACTTC

D: NA
size: NA
J: TRBJ1-4
V: TRBV7-9
length: 16
CDR3: CASSSPRTATNEKLFF
DNA: TGTGCCAGCAGCTCGCCCCGGACGGCGACTAATGAAAAACTGTTTTTT

D: NA
size: NA
J: TRBJ2-3
V: TRBV12-3/TRBV12-4
length: 13
CDR3: CASSFGRGDTQYF
DNA: TGTGCCAGCAGTTTCGGCAGGGGTGATACGCAGTATTTT

D: TRBD2
size: NA
J: TRBJ2-1
V: TRBV6-5
length: 17
CDR3: CASSSTQSGRAWGEQFF
DNA: TGTGCCAGCAGTTCCACTCAGAGCGGGAGGGCCTGGGGTGAGCAGTTCTTC

D: TRBD1
size: NA
J: TRBJ1-5
V: TRBV28
length: 15
CDR3: CASSFGATGNQPQHF
DNA: TGTGCCAGCAGTTTTGGTGCGACAGGGAATCAGCCCCAGCATTTT

D: NA
size: NA
J: TRBJ2-3
V: TRBV7-2
length: 12
CDR3: CASSLIIDTQYF
DNA: TGTGCCAGCAGCTTAATCATAGATACGCAGTATTTT

D: NA
size: NA
J: TRBJ1-1
V: TRBV10-3
length: 13
CDR3: CAISAEGGTEAFF
DNA: TGTGCCATCAGTGCAGAGGGTGGCACTGAAGCTTTCTTT

D: NA
size: NA
J: TRBJ2-3
V: TRBV27
length: 14
CDR3: CARPVGTPTDTQYF
DNA: TGTGCCAGACCTGTAGGGACCCCCACAGATACGCAGTATTTT

D: NA
size: NA
J: TRBJ1-2
V: TRBV12-3/TRBV12-4
length: 15
CDR3: CASSIQQGSGYGYTF
DNA: TGTGCCAGCAGTATCCAGCAGGGGTCGGGCTATGGCTACACCTTC

D: NA
size: few
J: TRBJ1-5
V: TRBV19
length: 15
CDR3: CASSIGWQGGQPQHF
DNA: TGTGCCAGTAGTATCGGTTGGCAGGGTGGCCAGCCCCAGCATTTT

D: NA
size: few
J: TRBJ1-1
V: TRBV6-2/TRBV6-3
length: 16
CDR3: CASTRVTGGGATEAFF
DNA: TGTGCCAGCACAAGGGTGACAGGCGGGGGCGCCACTGAAGCTTTCTTT

D: NA
size: NA
J: TRBJ1-5
V: TRBV28
length: 14
CDR3: CASLGRFSNQPQHF
DNA: TGTGCCAGCCTGGGGCGTTTTAGCAATCAGCCCCAGCATTTT

D: NA
size: NA
J: TRBJ2-5
V: TRBV5-4
length: 17
CDR3: CASSLLSGRRLQETQYF
DNA: TGTGCCAGCAGCTTGTTGTCCGGACGCAGGCTTCAAGAGACCCAGTACTTC

D: NA
size: few
J: TRBJ1-6
V: TRBV30
length: 12
CDR3: CAFGSVNSPLHF
DNA: TGTGCCTTTGGAAGCGTGAATTCACCCCTCCACTTT

D: NA
size: NA
J: TRBJ2-3
V: TRBV6-1
length: 14
CDR3: CAITQEGITDTQYF
DNA: TGTGCCATCACCCAGGAAGGGATCACAGATACGCAGTATTTT

D: NA
size: NA
J: TRBJ2-3
V: TRBV24-1
length: 12
CDR3: CATSDLVDTQYF
DNA: TGTGCCACCAGTGATTTAGTAGATACGCAGTATTTT

D: NA
size: NA
J: TRBJ2-2
V: TRBV7-9
length: 14
CDR3: CASSLGGGTGELFF
DNA: TGTGCCAGCAGCTTAGGAGGCGGCACCGGGGAGCTGTTTTTT

D: NA
size: NA
J: TRBJ1-2
V: TRBV24-1
length: 14
CDR3: CATSDSRQLHGYTF
DNA: TGTGCCACCAGTGATTCCCGACAGCTCCATGGCTACACCTTC

D: TRBD2
size: once
J: TRBJ2-5
V: TRBV20-1
length: 14
CDR3: CSARGTPGGKTQYF
DNA: TGCAGTGCTAGAGGTACCCCGGGGGGGAAGACCCAGTACTTC

D: NA
size: NA
J: TRBJ1-2
V: TRBV5-4
length: 14
CDR3: CASSLIQGNYGYTF
DNA: TGTGCCAGCAGCTTGATCCAGGGCAACTATGGCTACACCTTC

D: TRBD2
size: NA
J: TRBJ2-5
V: TRBV20-1
length: 16
CDR3: CSATPLAEAGQETQYF
DNA: TGCAGTGCTACGCCGCTAGCGGAGGCCGGGCAAGAGACCCAGTACTTC

D: TRBD2
size: NA
J: TRBJ2-3
V: TRBV9
length: 14
CDR3: CASNPSGNTDTQYF
DNA: TGTGCCAGCAATCCTAGCGGTAACACAGATACGCAGTATTTT

D: TRBD2
size: NA
J: TRBJ2-1
V: TRBV5-6
length: 20
CDR3: CASSLLGLAGMGAIRGEQFF
DNA: TGTGCCAGCAGCTTACTCGGACTAGCGGGAATGGGGGCGATTAGAGGTGAGCAGTTCTTC

D: TRBD2
size: NA
J: TRBJ2-1
V: TRBV27
length: 15
CDR3: CASSLSASGYNEQFF
DNA: TGTGCCAGCAGTTTATCGGCTAGCGGTTACAATGAGCAGTTCTTC

D: TRBD2
size: NA
J: TRBJ2-7
V: TRBV28
length: 14
CDR3: CASMISNSGKEQYF
DNA: TGTGCCAGCATGATAAGCAATAGCGGGAAGGAGCAGTACTTC

D: TRBD1
size: few
J: TRBJ1-2
V: TRBV20-1
length: 17
CDR3: CSARDSRTGGSRNGYTF
DNA: TGCAGTGCTAGAGATAGTAGGACAGGGGGCTCTCGTAATGGCTACACCTTC

D: TRBD1
size: NA
J: TRBJ1-1
V: TRBV30
length: 13
CDR3: CAWWTGMNTEAFF
DNA: TGTGCCTGGTGGACAGGGATGAACACTGAAGCTTTCTTT

D: TRBD2
size: once
J: TRBJ2-7
V: TRBV9
length: 16
CDR3: CASSPGGASGLYEQYF
DNA: TGTGCCAGCAGCCCCGGGGGGGCTAGCGGCCTCTACGAGCAGTACTTC

D: NA
size: NA
J: TRBJ1-6
V: TRBV12-3/TRBV12-4
length: 13
CDR3: CASTSTVNSPLHF
DNA: TGTGCCAGCACCTCGACGGTAAATTCACCCCTCCACTTT

D: TRBD1
size: NA
J: TRBJ2-7
V: TRBV10-3
length: 13
CDR3: CASDRGFSYEQYF
DNA: TGTGCCAGCGACAGGGGTTTTTCCTACGAGCAGTACTTC

D: TRBD1
size: NA
J: TRBJ1-2
V: TRBV19
length: 13
CDR3: CASRETGWFDYTF
DNA: TGTGCCAGTAGGGAGACAGGGTGGTTTGACTACACCTTC

D: TRBD2
size: NA
J: TRBJ2-5
V: TRBV20-1
length: 14
CDR3: CSAREREWEETQYF
DNA: TGCAGTGCTAGGGAGCGGGAGTGGGAAGAGACCCAGTACTTC

D: TRBD1
size: NA
J: TRBJ1-5
V: TRBV6-1
length: 16
CDR3: CASSGSRDRFGQPQHF
DNA: TGTGCCAGCAGTGGGTCCCGGGACAGGTTTGGTCAGCCCCAGCATTTT

D: NA
size: few
J: TRBJ1-5
V: TRBV20-1
length: 14
CDR3: CSARSIGPNQPQHF
DNA: TGCAGTGCTAGAAGTATTGGTCCCAATCAGCCCCAGCATTTT